This is a list of T cell receptor beta chains from one sample in a study of CD4+ T cells in melanoma. TCRdb's table, derived via immunoSEQ multiplex PCR, lists solely in-frame clones and lacks some. The sample contains roughly 12,000 clones, approximately 71% of which appear only once. The sequencing sample was made of cells from a culture (not recorded whether cultured in vitro). The receptor set was obtained from a human donor with melanoma. CDR3s include the opening cysteine and the closing phenylalanine or tryptophan. The order of the fields is D gene, V gene, J gene, clone size, CDR3 protein, CDR3 DNA. D genes are given only for firm matches. Clone size, where shown, is once, few, many, or a class for clones that have expanded.

D gene: TRBD1
V gene: TRBV7-2
J gene: TRBJ1-6
clone size: -
CDR3 protein: CASSSDRGPVSDYNSPLHF
CDR3 DNA: TGTGCCAGCAGCTCGGACAGGGGGCCTGTGTCGGACTATAATTCACCCCTCCACTTT

D gene: -
V gene: TRBV2
J gene: TRBJ1-5
clone size: few
CDR3 protein: CASSEPPPQPQHF
CDR3 DNA: TGTGCCAGCAGTGAGCCCCCTCCTCAGCCCCAGCATTTT

D gene: -
V gene: TRBV5-1
J gene: TRBJ2-3
clone size: -
CDR3 protein: CASSSVGAGDTQYF
CDR3 DNA: TGCGCCAGCAGCTCGGTGGGGGCAGGGGATACGCAGTATTTT

D gene: -
V gene: TRBV7-8
J gene: TRBJ1-5
clone size: -
CDR3 protein: CASSSDPGGPQHF
CDR3 DNA: TGTGCCAGCAGCTCGGACCCGGGGGGGCCCCAGCATTTT

D gene: -
V gene: TRBV18
J gene: TRBJ1-4
clone size: few
CDR3 protein: CASSPMRVGNEKLFF
CDR3 DNA: TGTGCCAGCTCGCCAATGCGAGTAGGTAATGAAAAACTGTTTTTT

D gene: -
V gene: TRBV5-1
J gene: TRBJ2-5
clone size: -
CDR3 protein: CASSLQPTRQAGETQYF
CDR3 DNA: TGCGCCAGCAGCTTGCAACCAACAAGACAGGCGGGAGAGACCCAGTACTTC

D gene: -
V gene: TRBV20-1
J gene: TRBJ1-3
clone size: few
CDR3 protein: CSARLGQRIYF
CDR3 DNA: TGCAGTGCTAGATTAGGACAGAGGATATATTTT

D gene: -
V gene: TRBV15
J gene: TRBJ1-5
clone size: few
CDR3 protein: CATSRTQGYSNQPQHF
CDR3 DNA: TGTGCCACCAGCAGAACTCAGGGTTATAGCAATCAGCCCCAGCATTTT

D gene: -
V gene: TRBV6-5
J gene: TRBJ2-5
clone size: -
CDR3 protein: CASSYDKVQETQYF
CDR3 DNA: TGTGCCAGCAGTTATGATAAGGTCCAAGAGACCCAGTACTTC

D gene: -
V gene: TRBV6-4
J gene: TRBJ1-5
clone size: few
CDR3 protein: CASSDQYKVDSNQPQHF
CDR3 DNA: TGTGCCAGCAGTGACCAATACAAGGTCGATAGCAATCAGCCCCAGCATTTT

D gene: -
V gene: TRBV7-6
J gene: TRBJ1-1
clone size: -
CDR3 protein: CASSSQGYTEAFF
CDR3 DNA: TGTGCCAGCAGCTCACAGGGCTACACTGAAGCTTTCTTT

D gene: -
V gene: TRBV7-2
J gene: TRBJ1-4
clone size: -
CDR3 protein: CASSLLVTNEKLFF
CDR3 DNA: TGTGCCAGCAGCTTATTGGTAACTAATGAAAAACTGTTTTTT

D gene: TRBD1
V gene: TRBV7-2
J gene: TRBJ2-5
clone size: -
CDR3 protein: CASSLARTGGQETQYF
CDR3 DNA: TGTGCCAGCAGCTTAGCCAGGACAGGGGGCCAAGAGACCCAGTACTTC

D gene: TRBD2
V gene: TRBV6-5
J gene: TRBJ2-7
clone size: -
CDR3 protein: CASSPTSGGLYEQYF
CDR3 DNA: TGTGCCAGCAGTCCGACTAGCGGGGGGTTATACGAGCAGTACTTC

D gene: -
V gene: TRBV6-5
J gene: TRBJ1-2
clone size: -
CDR3 protein: CASSFRDSSSTYGYTF
CDR3 DNA: TGTGCCAGCAGTTTTCGGGACTCCTCGTCGACTTATGGCTACACCTTC

D gene: -
V gene: TRBV10-3
J gene: TRBJ2-7
clone size: -
CDR3 protein: CAIGAPPSYEQYF
CDR3 DNA: TGTGCCATCGGGGCACCCCCGAGCTACGAGCAGTACTTC

D gene: -
V gene: TRBV6-1
J gene: TRBJ2-3
clone size: -
CDR3 protein: CASSSRAGDTQYF
CDR3 DNA: TGTGCCAGCAGCTCCCGAGCCGGGGATACGCAGTATTTT

D gene: TRBD1
V gene: TRBV6-5
J gene: TRBJ1-4
clone size: -
CDR3 protein: CASSYGTGGREKLFF
CDR3 DNA: TGTGCCAGCAGTTACGGGACAGGGGGAAGAGAAAAACTGTTTTTT

D gene: -
V gene: TRBV12-5
J gene: TRBJ2-3
clone size: -
CDR3 protein: CASGLSWQGVIADTQYF
CDR3 DNA: TGTGCTAGTGGTTTGTCGTGGCAGGGAGTCATCGCAGATACGCAGTATTTT

D gene: -
V gene: TRBV12-5
J gene: TRBJ1-1
clone size: -
CDR3 protein: CASGQRNTDAFF
CDR3 DNA: TGTGCTAGTGGACAAAGGAACACTGACGCTTTCTTT

D gene: TRBD1
V gene: TRBV5-6
J gene: TRBJ2-5
clone size: -
CDR3 protein: CASNAGQGPQETQYF
CDR3 DNA: TGTGCCAGCAACGCTGGACAGGGGCCCCAAGAGACCCAGTACTTC

D gene: TRBD1
V gene: TRBV6-6
J gene: TRBJ1-4
clone size: -
CDR3 protein: CASSPTGINEKLFF
CDR3 DNA: TGTGCCAGCAGTCCGACAGGGATTAATGAAAAACTGTTTTTT

D gene: -
V gene: TRBV7-8
J gene: TRBJ1-1
clone size: few
CDR3 protein: CASSLIIDTEAFF
CDR3 DNA: TGTGCCAGCAGCTTAATAATCGACACTGAAGCTTTCTTT

D gene: -
V gene: TRBV6-5
J gene: TRBJ2-3
clone size: -
CDR3 protein: CASSEAGTDTQYF
CDR3 DNA: TGTGCCAGCAGTGAGGCCGGCACAGATACGCAGTATTTT

D gene: TRBD2
V gene: TRBV5-6
J gene: TRBJ2-1
clone size: -
CDR3 protein: CASRETSGGAGEQFF
CDR3 DNA: TGTGCCAGCAGGGAAACTAGCGGGGGGGCCGGAGAGCAGTTCTTC

D gene: -
V gene: TRBV6-1
J gene: TRBJ2-5
clone size: -
CDR3 protein: CASSEVLGRVTGTQYF
CDR3 DNA: TGTGCCAGCAGTGAAGTCCTGGGCAGGGTGACGGGGACCCAGTACTTC

D gene: -
V gene: TRBV6-6
J gene: TRBJ1-1
clone size: once
CDR3 protein: CASSYLRVRNTEAFF
CDR3 DNA: TGTGCCAGCAGTTATCTCCGGGTAAGAAACACTGAAGCTTTCTTT

D gene: -
V gene: TRBV5-1
J gene: TRBJ1-6
clone size: few
CDR3 protein: CASMAGTNSPLHF
CDR3 DNA: TGCGCCAGCATGGCAGGAACAAATTCACCCCTCCACTTT